Reported below is one T cell receptor (beta chain). As yet, its antigen is unknown. The source of the sample is a study of cytomegalovirus exposure and HLA in healthy donors. Findings of the study overall: Subsequent analysis found a tendency for first-cohort TCR clusters to co-occur within the 120 or so validation repertoires.

The data were produced by immunoSEQ multiplex PCR, yet TCRdb's version contains in-frame clones alone and is incomplete. The sample records 300,000 to 450,000 clones, roughly 89% being singletons. V lost 6 bases to trimming and J lost 5 bases, with 16 bases between them. This CDR3 contains 15 residues. From germline, CDR1 is SNHLY and CDR2 FYNNEI. This TCR derives from a woman aged 18-29 years in good health and CMV-seronegative. The chain links TRBV2 to TRBJ1-4; D is ambiguous. Input material: PBMCs. CDR3: CASSPSVGLNEKLFF. CDR3 nucleotide sequence: TGTGCCAGCAGCCCCTCCGTCGGTCTGAATGAAAAACTGTTTTTT.